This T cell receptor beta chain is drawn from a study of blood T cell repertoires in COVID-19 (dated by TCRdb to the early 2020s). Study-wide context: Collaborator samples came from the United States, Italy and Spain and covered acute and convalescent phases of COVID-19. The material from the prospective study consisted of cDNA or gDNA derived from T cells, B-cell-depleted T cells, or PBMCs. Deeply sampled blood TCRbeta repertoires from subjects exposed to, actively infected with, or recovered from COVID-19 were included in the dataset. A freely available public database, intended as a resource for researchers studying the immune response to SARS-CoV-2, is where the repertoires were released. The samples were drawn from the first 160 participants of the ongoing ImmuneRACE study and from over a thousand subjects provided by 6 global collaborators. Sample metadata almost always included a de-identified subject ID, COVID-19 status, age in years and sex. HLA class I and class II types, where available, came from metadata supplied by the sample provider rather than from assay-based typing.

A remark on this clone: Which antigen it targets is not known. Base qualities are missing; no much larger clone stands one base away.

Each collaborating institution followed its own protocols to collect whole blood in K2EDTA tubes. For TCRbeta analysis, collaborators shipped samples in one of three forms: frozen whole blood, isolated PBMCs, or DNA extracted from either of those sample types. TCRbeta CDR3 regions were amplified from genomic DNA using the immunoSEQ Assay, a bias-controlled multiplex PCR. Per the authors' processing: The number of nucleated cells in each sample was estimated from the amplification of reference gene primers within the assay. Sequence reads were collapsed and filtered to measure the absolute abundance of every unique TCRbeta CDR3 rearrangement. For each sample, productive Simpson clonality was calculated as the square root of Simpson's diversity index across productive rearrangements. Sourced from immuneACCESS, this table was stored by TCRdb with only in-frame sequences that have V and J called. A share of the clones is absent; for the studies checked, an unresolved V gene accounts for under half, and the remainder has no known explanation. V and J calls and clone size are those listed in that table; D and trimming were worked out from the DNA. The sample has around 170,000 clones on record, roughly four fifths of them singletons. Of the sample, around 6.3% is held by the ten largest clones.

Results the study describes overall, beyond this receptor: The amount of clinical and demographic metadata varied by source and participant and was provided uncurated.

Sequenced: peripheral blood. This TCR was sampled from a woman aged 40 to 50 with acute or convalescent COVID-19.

The CDR3 protein is CASSLDRVGEKLFF. The DNA reads as follows: TGTGCCAGCTCACTCGACAGGGTCGGTGAAAAACTGTTTTTT. Rearrangement joined TRBV18 to TRBJ1-4, and TRBD1 matches 7 of the central bases. Spanning cysteine to phenylalanine, the CDR3 consists of 14 amino acids. The CDR3 DNA has 42 bases and is translated from base 1. Trimming takes 4 bases off V and 7 bases off J; junction bases not matched to a gene: 6. CDR1 and CDR2 (KGHSH, LQKENI) derive from the germline V gene.